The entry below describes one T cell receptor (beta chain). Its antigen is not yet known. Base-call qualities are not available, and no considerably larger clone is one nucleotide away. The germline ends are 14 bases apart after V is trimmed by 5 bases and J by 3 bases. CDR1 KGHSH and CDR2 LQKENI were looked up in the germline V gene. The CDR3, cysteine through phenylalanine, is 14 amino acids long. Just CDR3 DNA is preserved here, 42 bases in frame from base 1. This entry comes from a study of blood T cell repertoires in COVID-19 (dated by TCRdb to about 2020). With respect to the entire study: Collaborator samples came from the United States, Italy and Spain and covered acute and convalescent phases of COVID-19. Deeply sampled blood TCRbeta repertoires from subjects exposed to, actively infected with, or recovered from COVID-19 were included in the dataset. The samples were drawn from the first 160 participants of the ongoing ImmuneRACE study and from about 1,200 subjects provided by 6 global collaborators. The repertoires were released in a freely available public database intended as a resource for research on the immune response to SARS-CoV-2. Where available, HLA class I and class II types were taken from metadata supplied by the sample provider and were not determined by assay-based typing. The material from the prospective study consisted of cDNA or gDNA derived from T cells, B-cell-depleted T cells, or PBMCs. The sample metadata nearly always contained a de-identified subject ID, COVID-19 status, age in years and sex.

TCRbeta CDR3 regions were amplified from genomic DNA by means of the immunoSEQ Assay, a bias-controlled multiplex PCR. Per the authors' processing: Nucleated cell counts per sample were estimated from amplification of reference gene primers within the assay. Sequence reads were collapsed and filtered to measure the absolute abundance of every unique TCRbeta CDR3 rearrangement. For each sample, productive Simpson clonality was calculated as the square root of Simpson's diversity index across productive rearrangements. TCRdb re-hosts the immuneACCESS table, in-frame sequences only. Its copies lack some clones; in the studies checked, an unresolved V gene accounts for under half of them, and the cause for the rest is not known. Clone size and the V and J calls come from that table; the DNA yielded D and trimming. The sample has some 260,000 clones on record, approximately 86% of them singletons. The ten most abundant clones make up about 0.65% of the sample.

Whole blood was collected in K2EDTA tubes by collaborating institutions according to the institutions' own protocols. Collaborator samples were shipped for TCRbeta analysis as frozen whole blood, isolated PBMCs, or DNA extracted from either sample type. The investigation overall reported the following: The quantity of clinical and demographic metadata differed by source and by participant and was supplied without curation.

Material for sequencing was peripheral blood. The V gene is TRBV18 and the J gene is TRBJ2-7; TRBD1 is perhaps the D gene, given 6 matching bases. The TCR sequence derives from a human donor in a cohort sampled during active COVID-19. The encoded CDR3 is CASSDRQGNYEQYF. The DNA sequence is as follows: TGTGCCAGCTCAGATCGGCAGGGGAACTACGAGCAGTACTTC.